One and the same sample provided the 31 T cell receptor beta chains below, sequenced in a study of beta chain features in type 1 diabetes. The entirety of the isolated RNA underwent reverse transcription, so expressed TCRB transcripts were sequenced. The data were produced by immunoSEQ multiplex PCR, yet TCRdb's version contains in-frame clones alone and is incomplete. The table has about 160,000 clones, less than 9.5% seen once. The sample was central memory CD4+ T cells from blood. These receptors all come from a woman between 18 and 30 years old in good health.

Only a few counts were recorded for this clone. The genes are TRBV5-1 and TRBJ1-2; 10 nucleotides agree with TRBD1. The CDR3 sequence is 15 residues long. The V gene's germline CDR1 is SGHRS and CDR2 YFSETQ. With 3 bases clipped from V and 4 bases from J, the junction kept 6 bases outside the gene matches. This CDR3 is CASSSGQGVGYGYTF. The DNA for the CDR3 is TGCGCCAGCAGCTCCGGACAGGGGGTGGGCTATGGCTACACCTTC.

This clone appeared a few times. The gene calls are TRBV5-1 and TRBJ2-1; 11 nucleotides agree with TRBD2. The V and J ends lost 5 bases and 7 bases, in that order; junction bases with no gene match: 8. The length of the CDR3 is 15 residues. The germline gives CDR1 SGHRS, CDR2 YFSETQ. The DNA of the CDR3 is TGCGCCAGCAGTAATAGCGGGGGGGCATCTAATGAGCAGTTCTTC. Amino acids: CASSNSGGASNEQFF.

As concerns this clone: One end of the junction fails to match germline, which may point to a read error. The CDR3 DNA reads TGTGCCAGCAGTGAAGAAGGAGGAAATAGCGGGAGTTTT. This codes for CASSEEGGNSGSF. This rearrangement joins TRBV6-1 to TRBJ2-3, with 9 bases fitting TRBD2. From germline, CDR1 is MNHNS and CDR2 SASEGT. The CDR3 is made up of 13 amino acids.

This clone was seen repeatedly, ten times or more. This chain connects TRBV4-1 to TRBJ1-2, with D tentatively TRBD1 (5 bases). The length of the CDR3 is 19 residues. Germline CDR1 and CDR2: MGHRA and YSYEKL. Trimming shortened V by 2 bases and J by 2 bases, and 24 bases separated the two germline ends. The CDR3 spells CASSQPLRIGQGGNYGYTF. CDR3 bases: TGCGCCAGCAGCCAACCACTTCGAATCGGCCAGGGAGGAAACTATGGCTACACCTTC.

The rearrangement uses TRBV7-8 and TRBJ1-5; D is unclear. Germline-derived CDR1 and CDR2 are SGHVS and FQNEAQ. V was clipped by 5 bases and J by 0 bases, with 5 bases between them. CDR3 length equals 13 residues. The CDR3: CASSPYSNQPQHF. The DNA of the CDR3 is TGTGCCAGCAGCCCCTATAGCAATCAGCCCCAGCATTTT.

The chain is built from TRBV4-1 and TRBJ2-1; D possibly corresponds to TRBD2 (5 bases). Trimming cost V 2 bases and J 8 bases, with 13 bases left between them. Germline-derived CDR1 and CDR2 are MGHRA and YSYEKL. This CDR3 is built from 14 residues. This chain's CDR3 is CASSQRLIIYEQFF. CDR3 nucleotides: TGCGCCAGCAGCCAACGACTAATTATATATGAGCAGTTCTTC.

The V and J genes are TRBV6-5 and TRBJ2-5; 9 bases fit TRBD1. The CDR3 totals 15 residues. In germline, CDR1 is MNHEY, CDR2 SVGAGI. Trimming cost V 2 bases and J 5 bases; bases outside gene matches: 6. Here the CDR3 DNA reads TGTGCCAGCAGTTACGGGACAGGGCGCGGGGAGACCCAGTACTTC. It encodes CASSYGTGRGETQYF.

The chain is built from TRBV29-1 and TRBJ2-2; the match to TRBD2 covers 8 bases. The CDR3 runs 12 residues. Germline CDR1 SQVTM, CDR2 ANQGSEA. In DNA, the CDR3 is TGCACGGGAGGGCAAAACACCGGGGAGCTGTTTTTT. Encoded protein: CTGGQNTGELFF.

The chain joins TRBV14 to TRBJ1-2; 8 bases are a match to TRBD1. CDR1 is SGHDN, CDR2 FVKESK, per germline. There are 17 residues in the CDR3. J lost 8 bases, V lost 1 base, and 15 bases had no gene match. The CDR3 spells CASSQGVGTGLRGGYTF. For the CDR3, the DNA is TGTGCCAGCAGCCAAGGGGTCGGGACAGGCCTTCGAGGAGGCTACACCTTC. Using reference TRBV14 and TRBJ1-2 for the parts outside the CDR3, the full variable domain is EAGVTQFPSHSVIEKGQTVTLRCDPISGHDNLYWYRRVMGKEIKFLLHFVKESKQDESGMPNNRFLAERTGGTYSTLKVQPAELEDSGVYFCASSQGVGTGLRGGYTFGSGTRLTVV.

This clone has a handful of counts. The genes are TRBV23-1 and TRBJ2-7; D may be TRBD2 (5 bases). TRBV23-1 belongs to the ORF category, with a function that is uncertain. There are 11 residues in the CDR3. V was pared by 2 bases and J by 6 bases, with 5 bases between. In nucleotides, the CDR3 is TGCGCCAGCAGTCAAGAGGGCGAGCAGTACTTC. Translating gives CASSQEGEQYF.

This clone was observed a few times. This chain joins TRBV5-6 and TRBJ1-1; unclear D gene. Germline lookup yields CDR1 SGHDT and CDR2 YYEEEE. V lost 1 base and J lost 10, with 11 bases in between. This CDR3 is 12 amino acids long. CDR3 in amino acids: CASSLMAVGAFF. The CDR3 DNA is TGTGCCAGCAGCTTGATGGCGGTGGGAGCTTTCTTT.

J is TRBJ2-7 and V is TRBV7-9; 7 nucleotides line up with TRBD2. The length of the CDR3 is 15 residues. V shed 6 bases and J 10 bases; nucleotides not matched to a gene: 18. Germline CDR1 and CDR2: SEHNR and FQNEAQ (reference sequence). The CDR3: CASSPGGTITLNQYF. The DNA of the CDR3 is TGTGCCAGCAGTCCGGGCGGGACTATAACACTTAATCAGTACTTC.

V gene TRBV7-9 combines with J gene TRBJ1-2; D is possibly TRBD1 (6 bases). This CDR3 is built from 17 residues. Per the germline V gene, CDR1 is SEHNR and CDR2 is FQNEAQ (reference sequence). V was shortened by 4 bases and J by 3 bases, with 21 bases between the two germline ends. In nucleotides, the CDR3 is TGTGCCAGCAGCTCAGGACAGTACCCCCGTAGGGACTATGGCTACACCTTC. Encoded protein: CASSSGQYPRRDYGYTF.

This sequence joins TRBV19 and TRBJ1-1, with 8 bases aligning to TRBD1. With 5 bases clipped from V and 5 bases from J, the junction kept 10 bases outside the gene matches. In germline, CDR1 is LNHDA, CDR2 SQIVND (reference sequence). This CDR3 is built from 15 residues. The CDR3 protein is CASSWNTGGGTEAFF. The DNA for the CDR3 is TGTGCCAGTAGTTGGAACACAGGGGGAGGGACTGAAGCTTTCTTT.

CDR3 sequence reads: CASSVDPTGTVNTEAFF. The CDR3 DNA reads TGTGCCAGCAGCGTAGACCCCACCGGGACAGTGAACACTGAAGCTTTCTTT. J is TRBJ1-1 and V is TRBV9, with 7 bases matching TRBD1. The V and J ends lost 0 bases and 0 bases, in that order; junction bases with no gene match: 8. CDR3 size: 17 residues. CDR1 is SGDLS and CDR2 is YYNGEE in the germline V gene.

This clone was counted between two and nine times. The V call is TRBV15, the J call TRBJ2-7, with 10 bases aligning to TRBD1. Germline lookup yields CDR1 LNHNV and CDR2 YYDKDF (reference sequence). With 9 bases clipped from V and 2 bases from J, the junction kept 4 bases outside the gene matches. The CDR3 has 13 residues. Here the CDR3 reads CATGTGDTYEQYF. The CDR3, as DNA: TGTGCCACGGGGACAGGGGATACCTACGAGCAGTACTTC.

This clone was picked up a small number of times. As DNA, the CDR3 is TGCGCCAGCAGCGGACAGGGGGCTTACGAGCAGTACTTC. It encodes CASSGQGAYEQYF. The J gene is TRBJ2-7, the V gene TRBV5-1; 11 nucleotides agree with TRBD1. CDR3 length: 13 residues. V was clipped by 4 bases and J by 4 bases; unmatched bases: 1. Germline CDR1 is SGHRS and CDR2 is YFSETQ.

The chain recombines TRBV19 with TRBJ2-1, with 9 bases aligning to TRBD1. The CDR3 extends over 15 amino acids. V shed 5 bases and J 6 bases; nucleotides not matched to a gene: 8. From germline, CDR1 is LNHDA and CDR2 SQIVND (reference sequence). CDR3 residues: CASSVGTGWINEQFF. The CDR3 DNA sequence: TGTGCCAGTAGTGTTGGGACAGGGTGGATCAATGAGCAGTTCTTC.

In its sample, this clone was seen a few times. This chain joins TRBV5-1 and TRBJ2-1, with 9 bases matching TRBD2. Germline V CDR1 and CDR2: SGHRS, YFSETQ. The CDR3 loop spans 16 amino acids. The ends lost 4 bases at V and 7 bases at J; junction bases unmatched: 12. CDR3 sequence: CASSPGPGGRENEQFF. In DNA, the CDR3 is TGCGCCAGCAGCCCGGGGCCGGGCGGGAGGGAGAATGAGCAGTTCTTC.

This clone has only a few counts. The chain joins TRBV30 to TRBJ1-2; TRBD1 matches 10 bases. This CDR3 comprises 15 residues. Germline assignment: CDR1 GTSNPN and CDR2 SVGIG (reference sequence). V shed 3 bases, J shed 6 bases, and the junction held 10 bases outside the gene matches. The CDR3 spells CAWSPGTGVGNGYTF. The CDR3 bases are TGTGCCTGGAGCCCCGGGACAGGGGTTGGCAATGGCTACACCTTC.

A few counts support this clone. This chain uses TRBV18 with TRBJ1-1; TRBD1 matches 8 bases. V lost 3 bases and J lost 4; bases outside the gene matches: 7. Germline V lookup: CDR1 KGHSH, CDR2 LQKENI. The CDR3 is 15 residues long. The CDR3 spells CASSPFRGRATEAFF. CDR3 nucleotide sequence: TGTGCCAGCTCACCGTTCAGGGGGCGCGCCACTGAAGCTTTCTTT.

V is TRBV2 and J is TRBJ2-7, with 14 bases aligning to TRBD2. Germline CDR1 and CDR2: SNHLY and FYNNEI. This CDR3 has 16 residues. J lost 5 bases, V lost 8 bases, and 11 bases had no gene match. CDR3 amino acids: CASGMTSGRARNEQYF. Here the CDR3 DNA reads TGTGCCAGCGGAATGACTAGCGGGAGGGCCAGGAACGAGCAGTACTTC. The full variable domain, with the rest looked up from reference TRBV2 and TRBJ2-7, is EPEVTQTPSHQVTQMGQEVILRCVPISNHLYFYWYRQILGQKVEFLVSFYNNEISEKSEIFDDQFSVERPDGSNFTLKIRSTKLEDSAMYFCASGMTSGRARNEQYFGPGTRLTVT.

CDR3 DNA: TGTGCCTGGTTAGGTGCGGGAGGGCCTTCGGCAGATACGCAGTATTTT. Its translation is CAWLGAGGPSADTQYF. V gene TRBV30 combines with J gene TRBJ2-3; 9 bases agree with TRBD2. The germline V gene has CDR1 GTSNPN and CDR2 SVGIG (reference sequence). This CDR3 comprises 16 residues. Germline trimming cut 5 bases from V and 4 bases from J; bases unmatched to any gene: 13. Using reference TRBV30 and TRBJ2-3 for the parts outside the CDR3, the full variable domain is SQTIHQWPATLVQPVGSPLSLECTVEGTSNPNLYWYRQAAGRGLQLLFYSVGIGQISSEVPQNLSASRPQDRQFILSSKKLLLSDSGFYLCAWLGAGGPSADTQYFGPGTRLTVL.

V usage is TRBV30 and J usage is TRBJ2-2; 9 bases fit TRBD1. CDR1 GTSNPN and CDR2 SVGIG come from the germline V gene (reference sequence). With V trimmed by 4 bases and J by 6 bases, 3 bases remained unmatched. The CDR3 is made up of 13 amino acids. The CDR3 DNA reads TGTGCCTGGAACGACAGGGGGGCCGGGGAGCTGTTTTTT. Encoded protein: CAWNDRGAGELFF.

The gene calls are TRBV30 and TRBJ1-2; 7 bases match TRBD1. The CDR3 length is 15 residues. The junction had 6 bases not matched to a gene; V was cut back by 0 bases and J by 2 bases. Germline CDR1 reads GTSNPN; CDR2 reads SVGIG (reference sequence). CDR3 sequence: CAWSVGQLINYGYTF. CDR3 coding DNA: TGTGCCTGGAGTGTGGGACAGTTGATAAACTATGGCTACACCTTC.

V gene TRBV2 combines with J gene TRBJ2-5, with 10 bases that match TRBD2. CDR1 is SNHLY, CDR2 FYNNEI, per germline. The CDR3 totals 15 residues. The ends lost 5 bases at V and 5 bases at J; junction bases unmatched: 8. CDR3 coding DNA: TGTGCCAGCAGTTTTGCTAGCGGGAGTCAGGAGACCCAGTACTTC. It codes for CASSFASGSQETQYF. Variable domain in full (rest from reference TRBV2 and TRBJ2-5): EPEVTQTPSHQVTQMGQEVILRCVPISNHLYFYWYRQILGQKVEFLVSFYNNEISEKSEIFDDQFSVERPDGSNFTLKIRSTKLEDSAMYFCASSFASGSQETQYFGPGTRLLVL.

V gene TRBV18 combines with J gene TRBJ1-1; possibly TRBD1 for D (5 bases). V was cut by 0 bases and J by 6 bases, with 14 bases left in between. Germline loops: CDR1 KGHSH, CDR2 LQKENI. CDR3 length equals 15 residues. CDR3 residues: CASSPPTSRVPEAFF. Written as DNA, the CDR3 is TGTGCCAGCTCACCACCGACGTCCAGGGTCCCTGAAGCTTTCTTT.

V gene TRBV29-1 combines with J gene TRBJ2-5; TRBD1 agrees at 7 bases. This CDR3 is built from 12 residues. Per germline, CDR1 SQVTM and CDR2 ANQGSEA. J gave up 3 bases and V 7 bases, and 5 bases lay outside the gene matches. The CDR3 spells CSAGTDEETQYF. DNA for the CDR3: TGCAGCGCCGGGACAGATGAAGAGACCCAGTACTTC.

The chain joins TRBV11-3 to TRBJ2-4, with D possibly matching TRBD2 (6 bases). This CDR3 comprises 13 residues. Trimming left V 10 bases short and J 2 bases short, with 12 bases between. Germline lookup yields CDR1 SGHNT and CDR2 YENEEA. CDR3 in DNA: TGTGCCACCTCGGGAGAACCCAAAAACATTCAGTACTTC. Amino acids: CATSGEPKNIQYF.

A few counts support this clone. The V call is TRBV30, the J call TRBJ1-3; no firm D call. The V end lost 3 bases, the J end lost 0 bases, and 9 bases lay between the germline ends. The germline V gene has CDR1 GTSNPN and CDR2 SVGIG (reference sequence). The CDR3 sequence is 14 residues long. The CDR3 bases are TGTGCCTGGAGGGCAGGTCTCTCTGGAAACACCATATATTTT. Translating gives CAWRAGLSGNTIYF.

This clone was counted only a few times. The chain uses TRBV28 and TRBJ2-2; D is perhaps TRBD1 (6 bases). The CDR3 is 14 residues long. CDR1 is MDHEN, CDR2 SYDVKM, per germline. The V end was cut by 7 bases, the J end by 3 bases, with 12 bases between. CDR3: CASTRAGDTGELFF. Here the CDR3 DNA reads TGTGCCAGCACCCGAGCAGGGGACACCGGGGAGCTGTTTTTT.